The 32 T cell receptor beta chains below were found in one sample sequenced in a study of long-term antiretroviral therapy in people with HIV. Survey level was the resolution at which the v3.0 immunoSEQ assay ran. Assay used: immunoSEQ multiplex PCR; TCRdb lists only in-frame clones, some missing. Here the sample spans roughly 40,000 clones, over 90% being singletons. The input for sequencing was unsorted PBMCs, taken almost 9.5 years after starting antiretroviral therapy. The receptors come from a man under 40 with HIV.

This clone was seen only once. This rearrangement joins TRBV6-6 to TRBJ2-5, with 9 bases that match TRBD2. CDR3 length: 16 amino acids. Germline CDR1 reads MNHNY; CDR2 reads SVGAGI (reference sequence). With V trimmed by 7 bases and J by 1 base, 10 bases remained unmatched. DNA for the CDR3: TGTGCCAGCACCGCGACCCAGCGGGGGGCCCAAGAGACCCAGTACTTC. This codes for CASTATQRGAQETQYF.

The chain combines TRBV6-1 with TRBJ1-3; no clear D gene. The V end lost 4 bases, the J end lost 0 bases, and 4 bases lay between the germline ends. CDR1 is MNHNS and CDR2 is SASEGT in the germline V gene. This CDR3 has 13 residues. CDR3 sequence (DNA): TGTGCCAGCAGTGCAAGCTCTGGAAACACCATATATTTT. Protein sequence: CASSASSGNTIYF.

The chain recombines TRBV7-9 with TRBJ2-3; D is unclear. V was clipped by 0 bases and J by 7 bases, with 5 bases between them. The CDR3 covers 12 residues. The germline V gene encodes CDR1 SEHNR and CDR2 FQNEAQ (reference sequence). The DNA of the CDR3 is TGTGCCAGCAGCTTAGCGGGTAATACGCAGTATTTT. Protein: CASSLAGNTQYF.

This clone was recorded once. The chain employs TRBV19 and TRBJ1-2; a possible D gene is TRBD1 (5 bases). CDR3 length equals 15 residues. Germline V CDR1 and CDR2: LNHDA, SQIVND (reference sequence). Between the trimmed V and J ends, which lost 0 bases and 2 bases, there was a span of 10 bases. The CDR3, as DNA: TGTGCCAGTAGTATAGATTCCGGGGGGAACTATGGCTACACCTTC. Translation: CASSIDSGGNYGYTF.

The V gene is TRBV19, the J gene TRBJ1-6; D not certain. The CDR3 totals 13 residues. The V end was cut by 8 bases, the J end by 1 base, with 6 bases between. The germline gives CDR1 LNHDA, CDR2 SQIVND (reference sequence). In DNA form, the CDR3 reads TGTGCCAGTTTAGGGTCCTATAATTCACCCCTCCACTTT. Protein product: CASLGSYNSPLHF.

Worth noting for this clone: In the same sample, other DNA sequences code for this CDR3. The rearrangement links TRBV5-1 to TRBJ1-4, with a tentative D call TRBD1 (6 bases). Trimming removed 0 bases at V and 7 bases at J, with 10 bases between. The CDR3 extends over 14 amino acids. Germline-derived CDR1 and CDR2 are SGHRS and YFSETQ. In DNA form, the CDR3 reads TGCGCCAGCAGCTTGGAAGGGGGGGGTGAAAAACTGTTTTTT. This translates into CASSLEGGGEKLFF.

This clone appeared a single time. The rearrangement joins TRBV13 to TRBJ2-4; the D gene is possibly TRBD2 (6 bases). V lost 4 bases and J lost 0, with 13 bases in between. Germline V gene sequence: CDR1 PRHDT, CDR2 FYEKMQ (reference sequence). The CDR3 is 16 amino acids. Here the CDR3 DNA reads TGTGCCAGCAGCTCGGGACTCACAGTAGCCAAAAACATTCAGTACTTC. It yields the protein CASSSGLTVAKNIQYF.

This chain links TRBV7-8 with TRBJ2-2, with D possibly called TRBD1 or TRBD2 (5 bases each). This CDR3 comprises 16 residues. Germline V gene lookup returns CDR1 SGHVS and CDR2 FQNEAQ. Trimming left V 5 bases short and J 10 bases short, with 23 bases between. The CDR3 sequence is CASSISSRGLAAELFF. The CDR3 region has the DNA TGTGCCAGCAGCATCTCCTCACGGGGCCTGGCGGCGGAGCTGTTTTTT.

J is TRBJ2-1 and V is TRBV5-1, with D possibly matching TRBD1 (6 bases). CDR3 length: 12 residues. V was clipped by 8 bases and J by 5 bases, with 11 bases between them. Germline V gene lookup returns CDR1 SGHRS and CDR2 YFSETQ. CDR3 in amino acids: CASRTEDNEQFF. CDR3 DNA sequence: TGCGCCAGTAGGACAGAAGACAATGAGCAGTTCTTC.

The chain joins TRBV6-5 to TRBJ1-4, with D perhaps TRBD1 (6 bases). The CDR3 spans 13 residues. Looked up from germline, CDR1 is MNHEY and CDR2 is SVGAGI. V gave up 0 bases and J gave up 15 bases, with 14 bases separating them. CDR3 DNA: TGTGCCAGCAGTTACTCAGGGGGTTCGGGGATGTTTTTT. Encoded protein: CASSYSGGSGMFF.

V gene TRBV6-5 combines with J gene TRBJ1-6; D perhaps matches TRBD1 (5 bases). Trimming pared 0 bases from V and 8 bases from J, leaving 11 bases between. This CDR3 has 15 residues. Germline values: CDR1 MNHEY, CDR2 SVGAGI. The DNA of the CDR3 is TGTGCCAGCAGTTACTCGAGGGGCCGAGATTCACCCCTCCACTTT. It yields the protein CASSYSRGRDSPLHF.

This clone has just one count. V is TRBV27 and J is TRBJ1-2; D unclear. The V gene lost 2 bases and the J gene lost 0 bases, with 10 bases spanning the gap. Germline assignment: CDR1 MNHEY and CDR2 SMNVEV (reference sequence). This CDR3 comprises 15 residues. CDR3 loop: CASSLGGSANYGYTF. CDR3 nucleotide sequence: TGTGCCAGCAGTTTAGGAGGGAGTGCTAACTATGGCTACACCTTC.

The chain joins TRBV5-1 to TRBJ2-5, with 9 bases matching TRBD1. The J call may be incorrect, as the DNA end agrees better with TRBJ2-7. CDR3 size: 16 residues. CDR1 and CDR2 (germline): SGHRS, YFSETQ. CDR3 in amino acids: CASSPLAGTGSYEQYF. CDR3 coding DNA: TGCGCCAGCAGCCCCTTAGCCGGGACAGGGTCCTACGAGCAGTACTTC.

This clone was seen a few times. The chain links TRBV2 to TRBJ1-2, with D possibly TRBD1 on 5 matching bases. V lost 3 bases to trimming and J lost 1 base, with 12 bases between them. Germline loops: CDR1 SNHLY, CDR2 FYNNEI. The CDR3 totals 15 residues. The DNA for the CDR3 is TGTGCCAGCAGTGATTGGGACGACAGTAACTATGGCTACACCTTC. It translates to CASSDWDDSNYGYTF. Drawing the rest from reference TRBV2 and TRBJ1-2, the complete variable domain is EPEVTQTPSHQVTQMGQEVILRCVPISNHLYFYWYRQILGQKVEFLVSFYNNEISEKSEIFDDQFSVERPDGSNFTLKIRSTKLEDSAMYFCASSDWDDSNYGYTFGSGTRLTVV.

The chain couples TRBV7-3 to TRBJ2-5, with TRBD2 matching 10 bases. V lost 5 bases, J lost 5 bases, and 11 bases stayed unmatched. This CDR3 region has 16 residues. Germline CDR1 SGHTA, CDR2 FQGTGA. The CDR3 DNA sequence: TGTGCCAGCAGCGCAACATGGACTAGCGGTCGCGAGACCCAGTACTTC. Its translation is CASSATWTSGRETQYF.

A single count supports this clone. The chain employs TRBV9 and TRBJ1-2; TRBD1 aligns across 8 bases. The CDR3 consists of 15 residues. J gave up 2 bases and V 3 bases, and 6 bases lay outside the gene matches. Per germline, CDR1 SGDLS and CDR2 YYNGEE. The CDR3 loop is CASSGGDRINYGYTF. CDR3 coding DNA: TGTGCCAGCAGCGGAGGGGACAGGATCAACTATGGCTACACCTTC.

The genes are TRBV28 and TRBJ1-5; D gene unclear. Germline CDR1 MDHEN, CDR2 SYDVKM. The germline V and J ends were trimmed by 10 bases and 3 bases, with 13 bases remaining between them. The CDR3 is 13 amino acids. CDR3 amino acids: CAIRVGLNQPQHF. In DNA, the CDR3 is TGTGCCATCAGAGTAGGACTCAATCAGCCCCAGCATTTT.

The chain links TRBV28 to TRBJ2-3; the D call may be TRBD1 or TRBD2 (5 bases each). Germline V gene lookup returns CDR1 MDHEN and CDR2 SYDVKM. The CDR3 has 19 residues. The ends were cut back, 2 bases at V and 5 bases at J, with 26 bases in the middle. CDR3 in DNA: TGTGCCAGCAGTTTACGGCCCCCCGGGACGCCTCCATGGGGAGATACGCAGTATTTT. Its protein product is CASSLRPPGTPPWGDTQYF. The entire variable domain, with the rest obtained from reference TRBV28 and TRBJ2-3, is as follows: DVKVTQSSRYLVKRTGEKVFLECVQDMDHENMFWYRQDPGLGLRLIYFSYDVKMKEKGDIPEGYSVSREKKERFSLILESASTNQTSMYLCASSLRPPGTPPWGDTQYFGPGTRLTVL.

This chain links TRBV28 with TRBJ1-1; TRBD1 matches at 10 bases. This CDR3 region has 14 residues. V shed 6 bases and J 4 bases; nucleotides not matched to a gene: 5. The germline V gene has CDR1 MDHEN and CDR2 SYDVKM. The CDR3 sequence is CASRPGQGTTEAFF. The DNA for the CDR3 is TGTGCCAGCAGACCGGGACAGGGGACCACTGAAGCTTTCTTT.

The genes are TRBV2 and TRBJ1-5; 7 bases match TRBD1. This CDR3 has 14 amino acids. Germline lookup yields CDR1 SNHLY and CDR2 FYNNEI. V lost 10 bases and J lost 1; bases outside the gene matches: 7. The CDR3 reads CAISTGLSNQPQHF. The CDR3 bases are TGTGCCATCTCGACAGGGTTAAGCAATCAGCCCCAGCATTTT.

The CDR3 region is CASSLGTGGYQPQHF. The DNA for the CDR3 is TGTGCCAGCAGTTTAGGGACAGGGGGCTATCAGCCCCAGCATTTT. The V call is TRBV28, the J call TRBJ1-5; 12 bases are shared with TRBD1. After removal of 2 bases from V and 5 bases from J, the junction contained 1 base not matched to a gene. In germline, CDR1 is MDHEN, CDR2 SYDVKM. CDR3 length: 15 amino acids.

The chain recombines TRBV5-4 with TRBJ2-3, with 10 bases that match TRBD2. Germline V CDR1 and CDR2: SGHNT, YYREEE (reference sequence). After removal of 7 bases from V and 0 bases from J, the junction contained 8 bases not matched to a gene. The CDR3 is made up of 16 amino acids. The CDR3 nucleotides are TGTGCCAGCTTCCTCACTAGCGGGGCTAGCACAGATACGCAGTATTTT. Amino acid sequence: CASFLTSGASTDTQYF.

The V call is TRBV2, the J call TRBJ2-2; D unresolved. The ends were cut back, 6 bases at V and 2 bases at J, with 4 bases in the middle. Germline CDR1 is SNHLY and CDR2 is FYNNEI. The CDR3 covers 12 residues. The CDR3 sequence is CASRRNTGELFF. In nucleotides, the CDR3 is TGTGCCAGCAGGCGAAACACCGGGGAGCTGTTTTTT.

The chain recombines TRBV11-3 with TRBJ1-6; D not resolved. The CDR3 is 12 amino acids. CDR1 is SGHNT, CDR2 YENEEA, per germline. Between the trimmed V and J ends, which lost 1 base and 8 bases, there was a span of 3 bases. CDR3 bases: TGTGCCAGCAGCTTAGGCGATTCACCCCTCCACTTT. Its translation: CASSLGDSPLHF.

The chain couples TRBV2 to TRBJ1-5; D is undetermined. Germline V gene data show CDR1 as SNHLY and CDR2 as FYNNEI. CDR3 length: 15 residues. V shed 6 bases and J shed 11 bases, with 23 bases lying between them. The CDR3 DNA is TGTGCCAGCAGACCTACCGGGCTGCTTGGTGATGCCCAGCATTTT. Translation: CASRPTGLLGDAQHF.

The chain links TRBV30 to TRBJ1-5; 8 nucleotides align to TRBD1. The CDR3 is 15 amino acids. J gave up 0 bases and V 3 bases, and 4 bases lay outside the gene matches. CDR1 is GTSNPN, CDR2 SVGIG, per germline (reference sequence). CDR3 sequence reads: CAWSPGGHSNQPQHF. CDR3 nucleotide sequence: TGTGCCTGGAGCCCAGGGGGCCATAGCAATCAGCCCCAGCATTTT.

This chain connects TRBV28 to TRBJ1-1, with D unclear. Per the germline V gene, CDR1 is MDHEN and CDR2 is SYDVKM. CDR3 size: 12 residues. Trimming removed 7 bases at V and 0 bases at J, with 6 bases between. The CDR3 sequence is CASTEMNTEAFF. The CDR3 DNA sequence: TGTGCCAGCACGGAAATGAACACTGAAGCTTTCTTT.

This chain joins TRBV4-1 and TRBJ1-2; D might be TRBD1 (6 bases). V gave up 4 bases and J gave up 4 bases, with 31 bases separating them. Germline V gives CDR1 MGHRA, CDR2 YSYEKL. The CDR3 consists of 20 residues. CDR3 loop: CASSPPPGGGTGSVRYGYTF. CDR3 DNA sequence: TGCGCCAGCAGCCCCCCTCCGGGTGGGGGAACAGGGTCCGTCCGCTATGGCTACACCTTC.

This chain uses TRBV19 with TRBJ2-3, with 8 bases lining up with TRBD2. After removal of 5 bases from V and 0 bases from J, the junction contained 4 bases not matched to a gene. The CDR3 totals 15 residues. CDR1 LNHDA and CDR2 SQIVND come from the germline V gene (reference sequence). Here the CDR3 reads CASSSSGGSTDTQYF. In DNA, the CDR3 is TGTGCCAGTAGTTCCAGCGGGGGTAGCACAGATACGCAGTATTTT.

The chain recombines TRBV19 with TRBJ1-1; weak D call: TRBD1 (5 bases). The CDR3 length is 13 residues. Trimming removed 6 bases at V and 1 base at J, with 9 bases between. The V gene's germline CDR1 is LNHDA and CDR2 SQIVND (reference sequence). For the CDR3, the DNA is TGTGCCAGTAGACGAGACAGGAACACTGAAGCTTTCTTT. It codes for CASRRDRNTEAFF.

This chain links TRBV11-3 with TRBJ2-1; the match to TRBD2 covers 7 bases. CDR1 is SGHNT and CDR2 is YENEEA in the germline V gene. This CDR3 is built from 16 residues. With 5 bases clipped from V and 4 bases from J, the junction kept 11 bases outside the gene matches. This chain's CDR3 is CASSPNSGTTYNEQFF. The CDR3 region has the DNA TGTGCCAGCAGCCCCAACTCCGGGACTACTTACAATGAGCAGTTCTTC. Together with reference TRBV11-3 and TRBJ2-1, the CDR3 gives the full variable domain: EAGVVQSPRYKIIEKKQPVAFWCNPISGHNTLYWYLQNLGQGPELLIRYENEEAVDDSQLPKDRFSAERLKGVDSTLKIQPAELGDSAVYLCASSPNSGTTYNEQFFGPGTRLTVL.

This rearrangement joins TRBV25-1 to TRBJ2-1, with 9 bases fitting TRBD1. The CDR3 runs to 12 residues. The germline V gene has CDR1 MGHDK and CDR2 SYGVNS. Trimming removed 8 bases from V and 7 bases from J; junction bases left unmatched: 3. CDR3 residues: CASGGQGNEQFF. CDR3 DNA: TGTGCCAGCGGGGGACAGGGTAATGAGCAGTTCTTC.